What follows are 12 T cell receptor beta chains derived from one specimen sequenced in a study of CXCR3-negative and CXCR3-positive naive CD8 T cells. Findings of the study overall: Greater hydrophobicity was found in TRB CDR3s of CXCR3-positive naive cells than of CXCR3-negative naive cells.

Carrying UMI labels, the TRB cDNA libraries were prepared through 5' RACE. For each CDR3 protein, TCRdb gives one entry from its re-call of the 5' RACE reads, without DNA. Found here are tens of thousands of distinct CDR3 sequences; the top ten clones hold 4.8%. The antigens for these receptors are not known. Sequenced material: naive CXCR3+ CD8+ T cells from blood. Subset reported: CD45RO-CCR7+CD27+CD95- naive CD8+ T cells expressing CXCR3 (TNR3+). Source of these receptors: a human donor in good health. Some clones in this sample may be carry-over from other donors' samples.

The chain employs TRBV18 and TRBJ2-4. In germline, CDR1 is KGHSH, CDR2 LQKENI. The CDR3 contains 13 residues. This CDR3 reads CASSPPQEGIQYF.

The rearrangement uses TRBV5-1 and TRBJ2-7; TCRdb proposes TRBD2, but this gene call is untestable without DNA. The CDR3 sequence is 17 residues long. Germline V gene lookup returns CDR1 SGHRS and CDR2 YFSETQ. The CDR3 loop is CASSLQPGMGLSYEQYF.

V is TRBV29-1 and J is TRBJ1-1. The CDR3 extends over 13 amino acids. The germline V gene has CDR1 SQVTM and CDR2 ANQGSEA. This chain's CDR3 is CSVEDGLNTEAFF. The whole variable domain, filled in from reference TRBV29-1 and TRBJ1-1, reads SAVISQKPSRDICQRGTSLTIQCQVDSQVTMMFWYRQQPGQSLTLIATANQGSEATYESGFVIDKFPISRPNLTFSTLTVSNMSPEDSSIYLCSVEDGLNTEAFFGQGTRLTVV.

CDR3 in amino acids: CASSQQGTNQPQHF. The chain recombines TRBV6-5 with TRBJ1-5; TCRdb indicates TRBD1, and absent DNA this call remains unverified. This CDR3 has 14 amino acids. Germline V gene lookup returns CDR1 MNHEY and CDR2 SVGAGI.

CDR3: CSVDAGPTEAFF. The chain recombines TRBV29-1 with TRBJ1-1. Germline assignment: CDR1 SQVTM and CDR2 ANQGSEA. The CDR3 is 12 amino acids.

The CDR3 reads CASSQADSGTEAFF. The rearrangement uses TRBV7-9 and TRBJ1-1. This CDR3 is 14 amino acids long. In germline, CDR1 is SEHNR, CDR2 FQNEAQ (reference sequence).

V is TRBV28 and J is TRBJ2-7; TCRdb names TRBD2, which stays unverified in the absence of DNA. CDR1 is MDHEN and CDR2 is SYDVKM in the germline V gene. This CDR3 has 15 residues. CDR3 region: CASSFQLAGSYEQYF.

The CDR3 protein is CASSLGGGQFF. V gene TRBV7-9 combines with J gene TRBJ2-1. This CDR3 spans 11 amino acids. CDR1 and CDR2 (germline): SEHNR, FQNEAQ (reference sequence).

CDR3 loop: CASSQEMGWAEAFF. The chain has TRBV3-1 and TRBJ1-1. CDR1 is LGHDT, CDR2 YNNKEL, per germline (reference sequence). This CDR3 is 14 amino acids long.

The genes are TRBV29-1 and TRBJ1-2. Germline V lookup: CDR1 SQVTM, CDR2 ANQGSEA. This CDR3 contains 15 residues. The CDR3 sequence: CSVEVRDLDPIGYTF.

The rearrangement joins TRBV6-1 to TRBJ2-3; checking the TCRdb D call of TRBD2 is not possible without DNA. This CDR3 has 15 amino acids. Germline CDR1 MNHNS, CDR2 SASEGT. CDR3 protein: CASSEASGITDTQYF.

CDR3 loop: CSVEVQPGQGAMYIQYF. This chain connects TRBV29-1 to TRBJ2-4; TCRdb selects TRBD1, and the lack of DNA leaves this call unchecked. The CDR3 has 17 amino acids. CDR1 and CDR2 (germline): SQVTM, ANQGSEA.